This T cell receptor beta chain was recovered during a study of T cell repertoires in cytomegalovirus infection. About the research overall: The public TCR beta signatures pointed to both CMV infection and matching HLA type. Findings of the study overall: CMV-specific TCR beta clonotypes restricted by HLA-C were the ones dominating the ex vivo response. Totalled public TCR beta family frequency picked out people who carried CMV plus the relevant HLA.

TCRdb ran MiXCR on the reads and lists one entry per CDR3 protein. The sample lists 100,000 to 150,000 distinct CDR3 sequences; roughly 8.2% were seen once. This clonotype appeared many times. Antigen unknown. Germline V CDR1 and CDR2: SGHTA, FQGTGA. CDR3 length equals 16 residues. V was pared by 0 bases and J by 4 bases, with 15 bases between. V is TRBV7-3 and J is TRBJ1-2, with a weak D call TRBD1 (5 bases). This TCR came from a human donor in good health (CMV status not recorded). Some clones in this sample may be carry-over from other donors' samples. Sequencing was carried out using PBMCs. The CDR3 reads CASSLTRRGRVYGYTF. Here the CDR3 DNA reads TGTGCCAGCAGCTTAACACGTAGGGGTCGGGTCTATGGCTACACCTTC.